The rows below give T cell receptor beta chains drawn from one sample of a study of cytotoxic CD8 clonotypes in ibrutinib-treated CLL. Profiled with immunoSEQ multiplex PCR; TCRdb holds only in-frame clones, not every one. The sample yields more than 110,000 clones, about 84% seen once. This sample comprised PBMCs, obtained after 36 months of ibrutinib treatment. These receptors originate from a human donor with chronic lymphocytic leukemia. CDR3s include the opening cysteine and the closing phenylalanine or tryptophan. A D gene is named only where the DNA matches it firmly. Clone size is stated in some rows and not others, as once, few, many or a class when expanded.

v_gene,abundance,j_gene,d_gene,CDR3aa,CDR3nt
TRBV10-1,NA,TRBJ1-2,NA,CASSESGDPPIYGYTF,TGCGCCAGCAGTGAGAGTGGGGATCCCCCAATCTATGGCTACACCTTC
TRBV4-1,NA,TRBJ2-3,NA,CASSLGSEGQYF,TGCGCCAGCAGCCTAGGGAGTGAGGGGCAGTATTTT
TRBV5-6,NA,TRBJ1-2,NA,CASSFFRPGGSYGYTF,TGTGCCAGCAGCTTCTTTCGCCCCGGGGGGTCCTATGGCTACACCTTC
TRBV5-4,NA,TRBJ2-7,NA,CASSPFMPSTPSYEQYF,TGTGCCAGCAGCCCGTTTATGCCCTCAACACCGTCCTACGAGCAGTACTTC
TRBV7-2,NA,TRBJ1-6,TRBD1,CASRWTGGNSPLHF,TGTGCCAGCCGATGGACAGGGGGGAATTCACCCCTCCACTTT
TRBV4-1,few,TRBJ1-4,NA,CASSRLRGFGEKLFF,TGCGCCAGCAGCCGGCTCCGGGGCTTTGGGGAAAAACTGTTTTTT
TRBV10-3,NA,TRBJ1-3,NA,CAMAGAGNTIYF,TGTGCCATGGCTGGAGCTGGAAACACCATATATTTT
TRBV6-1,NA,TRBJ1-5,TRBD1,CASLPTGGSNQPQHF,TGTGCCAGCTTACCTACAGGGGGAAGCAATCAGCCCCAGCATTTT
TRBV4-1,NA,TRBJ2-1,TRBD2,CASSQGTSGGGNEQFF,TGCGCCAGCAGCCAAGGGACTAGCGGTGGGGGGAATGAGCAGTTCTTC
TRBV30,NA,TRBJ1-3,NA,CAWSEKVSGNTIYF,TGTGCCTGGAGTGAAAAGGTCTCTGGAAACACCATATATTTT
TRBV10-3,NA,TRBJ2-3,NA,CAISQRDNTDTQYF,TGTGCCATCTCCCAGCGGGACAACACAGATACGCAGTATTTT
TRBV29-1,once,TRBJ1-1,NA,CSVVALSINTEAFF,TGCAGCGTTGTTGCTTTGTCAATTAACACTGAAGCTTTCTTT
TRBV4-1,NA,TRBJ2-1,NA,CASSQGKARDAHNEQFF,TGCGCCAGCAGCCAAGGGAAGGCGAGGGACGCTCACAATGAGCAGTTCTTC
TRBV7-2,NA,TRBJ2-1,NA,CASSLSQGFFYNEQFF,TGTGCCAGCAGCTTATCTCAGGGTTTCTTTTACAATGAGCAGTTCTTC
TRBV4-2,NA,TRBJ2-7,TRBD2,CASSQEWEGRVQYF,TGTGCCAGCAGCCAAGAATGGGAGGGAAGGGTGCAGTACTTC
TRBV5-1,NA,TRBJ1-2,TRBD1,CASSLGTGGAVSDGYTF,TGCGCCAGCAGCCTCGGGACAGGGGGCGCCGTATCCGATGGCTACACCTTC
TRBV5-1,NA,TRBJ2-7,NA,CASREGAGYEQYF,TGCGCCAGCCGAGAAGGGGCCGGCTACGAGCAGTACTTC
TRBV6-1,once,TRBJ1-5,NA,CASSEIRGNQPQHF,TGTGCCAGCAGTGAAATACGGGGGAATCAGCCCCAGCATTTT
TRBV19,NA,TRBJ1-2,TRBD1,CASSIGTRGQIYGYTF,TGTGCCAGTAGTATTGGGACGAGGGGACAGATCTATGGCTACACCTTC
TRBV7-9,once,TRBJ1-1,NA,CASKGTEAFF,TGTGCCAGCAAGGGGACAGAAGCTTTCTTT
TRBV30,NA,TRBJ2-5,TRBD2,CAWSVGTSGGKETQYF,TGTGCCTGGAGTGTGGGGACTAGCGGGGGCAAAGAGACCCAGTACTTC
TRBV4-1,few,TRBJ1-3,NA,CASSRGRASSGNTIYF,TGCGCCAGCAGCCGAGGCAGGGCGAGCTCTGGAAACACCATATATTTT
TRBV28,NA,TRBJ2-2,NA,CASQGHENTGELFF,TGTGCCAGCCAGGGACACGAGAACACCGGGGAGCTGTTTTTT
TRBV9,NA,TRBJ2-1,TRBD1,CASSLGQGSYNEQFF,TGTGCCAGCAGCCTCGGACAGGGCTCCTACAATGAGCAGTTCTTC
TRBV18,NA,TRBJ1-5,TRBD1,CASSPGQGAHQPQHF,TGTGCCAGCTCCCCGGGACAGGGGGCCCATCAGCCCCAGCATTTT
TRBV19,NA,TRBJ2-1,TRBD2,CASSIPGLTNNEQFF,TGTGCCAGTAGTATACCGGGACTAACCAACAATGAGCAGTTCTTC
TRBV19,NA,TRBJ1-2,TRBD1,CASSVDRGLNYGYTF,TGTGCCAGTAGTGTGGACAGGGGTCTTAACTATGGCTACACCTTC
TRBV7-9,NA,TRBJ1-2,NA,CASSLAGTGNYGYTF,TGTGCCAGCAGCTTAGCGGGGACTGGTAACTATGGCTACACCTTC
TRBV7-3,NA,TRBJ1-1,NA,CASSSTMAAEAFF,TGTGCCAGCAGCTCTACCATGGCTGCTGAAGCTTTCTTT
TRBV18,NA,TRBJ2-3,NA,CASSQRADTQYF,TGTGCCAGCTCACAGAGGGCAGATACGCAGTATTTT